This record concerns one TCR beta chain sequence. The antigen is unknown. There are 13 residues in the CDR3. Germline CDR1 reads GTSNPN; CDR2 reads SVGIG (reference sequence). V was clipped by 0 bases and J by 3 bases, with 8 bases between them. This sample was taken from a study of cytomegalovirus exposure and HLA in healthy donors. Study at large: Of all 360 or so donors who were genotyped, 75% to 90% belonged to the Caucasian-associated ancestry cluster.

A multiplex PCR was run with 60 Vbeta primers and 13 Jbeta primers. The repertoire was sequenced with immunoSEQ multiplex PCR; TCRdb's copy has only in-frame clones and lacks some. The data show fewer than 250,000 clones, over 60% seen once. Points from the study as a whole: The authors enumerated 180 or so TCR beta chains as linked to cytomegalovirus. Across donors, most TCRs were seen rarely, yet some public ones were widespread. In terms of immune exposure information, only CMV serostatus was available.

The clonotype originates from a woman aged 40 to 50 in good health and CMV-seronegative. The sample consisted of PBMCs. The chain recombines TRBV30 with TRBJ1-1; D not resolved. CDR3 coding DNA: TGTGCCTGGAGTGTAGGCAGGCACACTGAAGCTTTCTTT. Residues: CAWSVGRHTEAFF.